This T cell receptor beta chain was sequenced for a study of vaccination effects on CD4 cells after COVID-19. This CDR3 is built from 12 residues. V lost 6 bases and J lost 1, with 9 bases in between. Germline values: CDR1 SQVTM, CDR2 ANQGSEA. Note on this clone: Its antigen is undetermined.

Profiled with immunoSEQ multiplex PCR; TCRdb holds only in-frame clones, not every one. The sample has 55,000 to 70,000 clones; approximately 76% are singletons. ViraFEST assay sequencing came after antigen-specific CD4+ T cells were expanded with viral peptide pools. Cells that had been cultured for approximately eleven days were the source of isolated CD4+ T cells. Participants were given two doses of BNT162b2 or mRNA-1273 vaccine. Source: CD4+ T cells from PBMCs cultured with HCoV-OC43 spike peptides, taken after COVID-19 vaccination. Sample subset: HCoV-OC43 spike overlapping peptide pool stimulation. The chain employs TRBV29-1 and TRBJ1-1; the D gene is possibly TRBD1 (5 bases). This receptor was taken from a human donor who received a COVID-19 vaccine. CDR3 protein: CSVRGPNTEAFF. The CDR3 DNA reads as TGCAGCGTGAGGGGCCCGAACACTGAAGCTTTCTTT.